This T cell receptor beta chain derives from a study of blood T cell repertoires in COVID-19. Study in general: Sources were T cells, B-cell-depleted T cells, or PBMCs; the material itself was cDNA or gDNA.

The CDR3 sequence is 12 residues long. Germline V gene lookup returns CDR1 SGHDT and CDR2 YYEEEE. The V end lost 3 bases, the J end lost 8 bases, and 9 bases lay between the germline ends. This clone was counted once. Original methodology: Researchers report that nucleated cell counts were estimated from reference gene primer amplification. Assay: immunoSEQ multiplex PCR; the TCRdb copy retains only in-frame clones and omits some. Clonal size and the V and J genes are those of that table, whereas D and trimming came from the DNA. The sample has 120,000 to 150,000 clones; 88% are singletons. This clonotype was obtained from a human donor in a cohort sampled during active COVID-19. The V call is TRBV5-6, the J call TRBJ2-1, with a possible D match to TRBD1 (6 bases). Sequencing was carried out using peripheral blood. The DNA for the CDR3 is TGTGCCAGCAGCTCACAGGGCCATGAGCAGTTCTTC. Its translation is CASSSQGHEQFF.